Each of the 26 T cell receptor beta chains below was sequenced from the same sample in a study of T cells in Graves' hyperthyroidism and ophthalmopathy. It was RNA transcripts that yielded the amplified TCR beta CDR3 regions. The HTBI set primed first-round TCR CDR3 RT-PCR. Each CDR3 protein is one row after TCRdb ran MiXCR on the multiplex PCR reads. The sample lists about half a million distinct CDR3 sequences; around 22% were seen once. Sequencing was performed on blood. The receptors were gathered from a woman in her thirties with Graves' ophthalmopathy.

This clonotype has ten or more counts. V usage is TRBV15 and J usage is TRBJ1-2; the D is unclear. Per germline, CDR1 LNHNV and CDR2 YYDKDF (reference sequence). The length of the CDR3 is 14 residues. V lost 0 bases and J lost 5, with 10 bases in between. CDR3: CATSRDLVGYGYTF. The CDR3 DNA sequence: TGTGCCACCAGCAGAGATCTTGTGGGTTATGGCTACACCTTC.

This clonotype was seen many times. The chain carries TRBV6-5 and TRBJ1-2; no firm D call. The germline V gene has CDR1 MNHEY and CDR2 SVGAGI. CDR3 length equals 15 residues. V lost 0 bases and J lost 1, with 9 bases in between. DNA for the CDR3: TGTGCCAGCAGTTACTCCCCAGAAGATAACTATGGCTACACCTTC. It specifies CASSYSPEDNYGYTF.

In its sample, this clonotype was seen many times. This chain joins TRBV29-1 and TRBJ1-1, with unresolved D. The CDR3 spans 15 residues. Trimming took 6 bases from V and 0 from J, leaving 17 bases between them. The germline V gene encodes CDR1 SQVTM and CDR2 ANQGSEA. The DNA for the CDR3 is TGCAGCGTCGATTTTCGCCAAGGCCTGAACACTGAAGCTTTCTTT. This gives the protein CSVDFRQGLNTEAFF. Looking up the rest from reference TRBV29-1 and TRBJ1-1 gives the full variable domain: SAVISQKPSRDICQRGTSLTIQCQVDSQVTMMFWYRQQPGQSLTLIATANQGSEATYESGFVIDKFPISRPNLTFSTLTVSNMSPEDSSIYLCSVDFRQGLNTEAFFGQGTRLTVV.

This clonotype came up many times. The V and J genes are TRBV6-5 and TRBJ1-5; TRBD1 is a possible D gene (5 bases). Germline V CDR1 and CDR2: MNHEY, SVGAGI. The CDR3 sequence is 13 residues long. V was trimmed by 6 bases and J by 5 bases, leaving 11 bases between them. In DNA, the CDR3 is TGTGCCAGCAGGGCAGGGACGGATCAGCCCCAGCATTTT. Protein sequence: CASRAGTDQPQHF.

This clonotype was detected ten times or more. Here the CDR3 DNA reads TGTGCCAGCAGTTCAAGGGGAGGACTGGACTATGGCTACACCTTC. Translating it yields CASSSRGGLDYGYTF. V is TRBV2 and J is TRBJ1-2, with a tentative D call TRBD1 (5 bases). From germline, CDR1 is SNHLY and CDR2 FYNNEI. The CDR3 consists of 15 residues. The V end lost 5 bases, the J end lost 3 bases, and 16 bases lay between the germline ends.

This clonotype came up a few times. The rearrangement links TRBV12-3 or TRBV12-4 to TRBJ2-7, with D possibly TRBD2 on 5 matching bases. With 5 bases removed from V and 4 bases from J, the gap between germline ends came to 18 bases. CDR3 size: 15 residues. The CDR3 here is CASSISASLRYEQYF. The CDR3, as DNA: TGTGCCAGCAGTATTAGCGCGAGCTTAAGGTACGAGCAGTACTTC.

This clonotype was observed many times. The rearrangement links TRBV6-2 or TRBV6-3 to TRBJ1-2; possibly TRBD1 for D (5 bases). The CDR3 consists of 13 residues. V dropped 2 bases and J dropped 7 bases, with 11 bases sitting between them. In germline, CDR1 is MNHEY, CDR2 SVGEGT. CDR3 nucleotide sequence: TGTGCCAGCAGTTACGGGCAGGGCCCTGGCTACACCTTC. This codes for CASSYGQGPGYTF.

This rearrangement joins TRBV28 to TRBJ2-5; tentative D call: TRBD1 (6 bases). The germline V gene has CDR1 MDHEN and CDR2 SYDVKM. The CDR3 covers 14 residues. Deletions cut 7 bases from V and 1 base from J, with 13 bases between. Here the CDR3 reads CASTPQGFQETQYF. Here the CDR3 DNA reads TGTGCCAGCACCCCACAGGGATTCCAAGAGACCCAGTACTTC.

This clonotype was recorded at least ten times. The chain joins TRBV30 to TRBJ2-2, with TRBD1 as a possible D gene (6 bases). The germline V gene has CDR1 GTSNPN and CDR2 SVGIG (reference sequence). The V end lost 6 bases, the J end lost 0 bases, and 11 bases lay between the germline ends. The CDR3 has 14 amino acids. CDR3 sequence: CACSGTTNTGELFF. As DNA, the CDR3 is TGTGCCTGCTCCGGGACAACGAACACCGGGGAGCTGTTTTTT.

The chain carries TRBV7-9 and TRBJ1-3; D uncertain. Trimming removed 5 bases from V and 0 bases from J, with 11 bases in between. The CDR3 spans 15 residues. Per germline, CDR1 SEHNR and CDR2 FQNEAQ (reference sequence). The CDR3 here is CASSDPEGSGNTIYF. DNA for the CDR3: TGTGCCAGCAGCGATCCAGAGGGCTCTGGAAACACCATATATTTT. Combining the CDR3 with reference TRBV7-9 and TRBJ1-3 gives the whole variable domain DTGVSQNPRHKITKRGQNVTFRCDPISEHNRLYWYRQTLGQGPEFLTYFQNEAQLEKSRLLSDRFSAERPKGSFSTLEIQRTEQGDSAMYLCASSDPEGSGNTIYFGEGSWLTVV.

This clonotype came up many times. The CDR3 loop is CASSPISGELFF. CDR3 DNA: TGTGCCAGCAGCCCCATATCCGGGGAGCTGTTTTTT. The chain combines TRBV6-2 or TRBV6-3 with TRBJ2-2; D gene uncertain. V lost 6 bases and J 6 bases, leaving 8 bases between the germline ends. Germline CDR1 reads MNHEY; CDR2 reads SVGEGT. The CDR3 has 12 residues.

This clonotype was observed a handful of times. V usage is TRBV5-1 and J usage is TRBJ2-7; 8 bases agree with TRBD1. The CDR3 loop spans 14 amino acids. J gave up 5 bases and V 3 bases, and 7 bases lay outside the gene matches. Per the germline V gene, CDR1 is SGHRS and CDR2 is YFSETQ. The CDR3: CASSWGQALDEQYF. The DNA for the CDR3 is TGCGCCAGCAGCTGGGGACAGGCCCTGGACGAGCAGTACTTC.

This clonotype appeared many times. This rearrangement joins TRBV5-1 to TRBJ2-5, with 15 bases fitting TRBD2. J lost 3 bases, V lost 4 bases, and 7 bases had no gene match. Germline V gene data show CDR1 as SGHRS and CDR2 as YFSETQ. The CDR3 length is 17 residues. The CDR3 nucleotides are TGCGCCAGCAGCCCTGGACTAGCGGGGGGGCCAGAAGAGACCCAGTACTTC. Protein: CASSPGLAGGPEETQYF.

This clonotype was observed many times. This sequence joins TRBV19 and TRBJ1-1, with D unclear. The CDR3 spans 12 residues. Germline CDR1 LNHDA, CDR2 SQIVND (reference sequence). V lost 3 bases, J lost 4 bases, and 6 bases lay in between. CDR3: CASSIWPTEAFF. DNA of the CDR3: TGTGCCAGTAGTATTTGGCCCACTGAAGCTTTCTTT.

Ten or more counts support this clonotype. The J gene is TRBJ1-1, the V gene TRBV19, with D hard to call. The CDR3 extends over 14 amino acids. Germline V gives CDR1 LNHDA, CDR2 SQIVND (reference sequence). Trimming removed 3 bases at V and 0 bases at J, with 8 bases between. The CDR3 protein is CASSILGMNTEAFF. In DNA, the CDR3 is TGTGCCAGTAGTATTCTTGGTATGAACACTGAAGCTTTCTTT.

This clonotype came up many times. The chain uses TRBV28 and TRBJ2-7, with TRBD1 matching over 10 bases. This CDR3 is 16 amino acids long. Germline-derived CDR1 and CDR2 are MDHEN and SYDVKM. J gave up 7 bases and V 5 bases, and 14 bases lay outside the gene matches. This CDR3 reads CASSQGRQGAWGEQYF. DNA for the CDR3: TGTGCCAGCAGTCAGGGGCGACAGGGGGCGTGGGGTGAGCAGTACTTC.

This clonotype was counted ten times or more. The chain recombines TRBV6-4 with TRBJ1-4; 10 nucleotides line up with TRBD1. Unmatched junction bases numbered 20, after V lost 6 bases and J lost 7 bases. Germline V lookup: CDR1 MRHNA, CDR2 SNTAGT. The CDR3 is 19 residues long. The CDR3 DNA reads TGTGCCAGCAGAGGACAGGGGGACGATCCGATCACGGGCGGTGAAAAACTGTTTTTT. This codes for CASRGQGDDPITGGEKLFF.

Many counts were recorded for this clonotype. This rearrangement joins TRBV7-2 to TRBJ1-6, with D possibly matching TRBD1 (5 bases). Between the trimmed V and J ends, which lost 7 bases and 9 bases, there was a span of 10 bases. The germline V gene has CDR1 SGHTA and CDR2 FQGNSA. The CDR3 contains 12 residues. CDR3 coding DNA: TGTGCCAGCACGTTCGGGGCTTCACCCCTCCACTTT. The encoded protein is CASTFGASPLHF.

This clonotype has at least ten counts. The genes are TRBV3-1 and TRBJ1-1, with 9 bases that match TRBD1. CDR3 size: 15 residues. Germline CDR1 LGHDT, CDR2 YNNKEL (reference sequence). V was pared by 4 bases and J by 1 base, with 4 bases of the junction left unmatched. The CDR3 loop reads CASSPGTGWNTEAFF. The CDR3 DNA is TGTGCCAGCAGCCCCGGGACAGGGTGGAACACTGAAGCTTTCTTT. The whole variable domain, remainder taken from reference TRBV3-1 and TRBJ1-1, is DTAVSQTPKYLVTQMGNDKSIKCEQNLGHDTMYWYKQDSKKFLKIMFSYNNKELIINETVPNRFSPKSPDKAHLNLHINSLELGDSAVYFCASSPGTGWNTEAFFGQGTRLTVV.

As concerns this clonotype: This may come from a read error, since a much larger clone is one base off. The chain is built from TRBV6-1 and TRBJ1-1; D perhaps matches TRBD1 (6 bases). The germline CDR1 and CDR2 sequences are MNHNS and SASEGT. The CDR3 has 14 amino acids. CDR3 sequence (DNA): TGTGCCAGCAGGGGGCCAGGGGTGAACACTGAAGCTTGCTTT. The encoded protein is CASRGPGVNTEACF.

This clonotype was counted ten times or more. The chain combines TRBV2 with TRBJ1-6; perhaps TRBD1 as D (5 bases). The CDR3 is made up of 12 amino acids. The V and J ends lost 6 bases and 8 bases respectively, with 8 bases between them. Germline loops: CDR1 SNHLY, CDR2 FYNNEI. CDR3 DNA sequence: TGTGCCAGCAGCAGGGTCGATTCACCCCTCCACTTT. Translation: CASSRVDSPLHF.

The chain employs TRBV6-1 and TRBJ1-2; TRBD1 might be the D (5 bases). V was pared by 8 bases and J by 4 bases, with 17 bases between. Germline loops: CDR1 MNHNS, CDR2 SASEGT. The CDR3 totals 14 residues. CDR3 DNA: TGTGCCAGCGGGCGGGGGGAAGATCTCTATGGCTACACCTTC. This sequence encodes CASGRGEDLYGYTF.

The rearrangement uses TRBV9 and TRBJ1-6; D is perhaps TRBD1 (6 bases). The germline CDR1 and CDR2 sequences are SGDLS and YYNGEE. This CDR3 is 13 amino acids long. V was trimmed by 7 bases and J by 8 bases, leaving 13 bases between them. The CDR3 DNA is TGTGCCAGCGGACAGACTTATGATTCACCCCTCCACTTT. Its translation: CASGQTYDSPLHF.

This clonotype appeared many times. The chain couples TRBV2 to TRBJ2-2; a weak D match, TRBD2 (7 bases). Germline CDR1 and CDR2: SNHLY and FYNNEI. The CDR3 covers 15 residues. V gave up 2 bases and J gave up 7 bases, with 14 bases separating them. CDR3 protein: CASSEMGGPRGELFF. In nucleotides, the CDR3 is TGTGCCAGCAGTGAAATGGGGGGGCCTCGCGGGGAGCTGTTTTTT.

Only a few counts were recorded for this clonotype. This chain connects TRBV12-3 or TRBV12-4 to TRBJ2-7; tentative D call: TRBD1 (5 bases). Trimming shortened V by 0 bases and J by 6 bases, and 15 bases separated the two germline ends. CDR3 length: 15 residues. CDR3 amino acids: CASSLAQGPLGEQYF. The CDR3 DNA reads TGTGCCAGCAGTTTAGCGCAGGGCCCACTGGGCGAGCAGTACTTC.

This clonotype was counted many times. The chain uses TRBV15 and TRBJ1-2; D is undetermined. Between the trimmed V and J ends, which lost 4 bases and 2 bases, there was a span of 8 bases. This CDR3 is built from 13 residues. Germline lookup yields CDR1 LNHNV and CDR2 YYDKDF (reference sequence). CDR3 nucleotides: TGTGCCACCAGCACCGTACCGAACTATGGCTACACCTTC. Amino acid sequence: CATSTVPNYGYTF.